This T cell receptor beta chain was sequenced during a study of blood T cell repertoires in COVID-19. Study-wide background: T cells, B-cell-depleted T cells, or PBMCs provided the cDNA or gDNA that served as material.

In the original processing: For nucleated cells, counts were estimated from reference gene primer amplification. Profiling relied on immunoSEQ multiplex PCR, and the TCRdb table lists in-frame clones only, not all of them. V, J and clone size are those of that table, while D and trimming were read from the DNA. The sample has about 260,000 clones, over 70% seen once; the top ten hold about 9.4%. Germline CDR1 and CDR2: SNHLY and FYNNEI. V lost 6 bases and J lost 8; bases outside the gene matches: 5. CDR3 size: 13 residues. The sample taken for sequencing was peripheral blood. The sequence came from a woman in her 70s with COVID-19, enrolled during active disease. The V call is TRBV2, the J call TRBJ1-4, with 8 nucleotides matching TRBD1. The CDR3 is CASRDRVGEKLFF. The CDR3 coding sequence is TGTGCCAGCAGGGACAGGGTCGGGGAAAAACTGTTTTTT. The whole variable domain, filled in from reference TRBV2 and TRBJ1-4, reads EPEVTQTPSHQVTQMGQEVILRCVPISNHLYFYWYRQILGQKVEFLVSFYNNEISEKSEIFDDQFSVERPDGSNFTLKIRSTKLEDSAMYFCASRDRVGEKLFFGSGTQLSVL.